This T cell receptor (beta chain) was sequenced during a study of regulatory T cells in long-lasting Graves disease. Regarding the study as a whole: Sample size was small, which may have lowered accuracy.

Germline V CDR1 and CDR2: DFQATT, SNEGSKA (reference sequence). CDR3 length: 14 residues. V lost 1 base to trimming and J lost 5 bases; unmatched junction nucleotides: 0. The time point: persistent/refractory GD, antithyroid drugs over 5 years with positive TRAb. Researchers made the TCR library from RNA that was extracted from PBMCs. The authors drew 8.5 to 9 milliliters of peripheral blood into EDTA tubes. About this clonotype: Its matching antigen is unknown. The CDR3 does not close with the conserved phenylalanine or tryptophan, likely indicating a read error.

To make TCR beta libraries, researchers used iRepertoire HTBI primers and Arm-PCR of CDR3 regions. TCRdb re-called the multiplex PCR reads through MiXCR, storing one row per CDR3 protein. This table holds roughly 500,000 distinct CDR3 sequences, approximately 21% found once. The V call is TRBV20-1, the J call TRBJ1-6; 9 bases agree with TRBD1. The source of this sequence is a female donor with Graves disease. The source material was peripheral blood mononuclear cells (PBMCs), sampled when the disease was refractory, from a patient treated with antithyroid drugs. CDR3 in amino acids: CSARGDRDNSPLHL. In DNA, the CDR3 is TGCAGTGCTAGAGGGGACAGGGATAATTCACCCCTCCACTTG.